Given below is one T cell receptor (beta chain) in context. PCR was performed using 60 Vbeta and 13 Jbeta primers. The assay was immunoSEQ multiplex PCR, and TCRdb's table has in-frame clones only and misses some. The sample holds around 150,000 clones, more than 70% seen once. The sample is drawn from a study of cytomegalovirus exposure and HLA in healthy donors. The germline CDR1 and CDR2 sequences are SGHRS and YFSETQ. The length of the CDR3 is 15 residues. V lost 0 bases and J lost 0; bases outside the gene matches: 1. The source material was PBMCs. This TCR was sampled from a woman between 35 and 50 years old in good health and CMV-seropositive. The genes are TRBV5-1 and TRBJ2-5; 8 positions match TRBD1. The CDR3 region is CASSLGDRYQETQYF. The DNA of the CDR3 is TGCGCCAGCAGCTTGGGGGACAGGTACCAAGAGACCCAGTACTTC.